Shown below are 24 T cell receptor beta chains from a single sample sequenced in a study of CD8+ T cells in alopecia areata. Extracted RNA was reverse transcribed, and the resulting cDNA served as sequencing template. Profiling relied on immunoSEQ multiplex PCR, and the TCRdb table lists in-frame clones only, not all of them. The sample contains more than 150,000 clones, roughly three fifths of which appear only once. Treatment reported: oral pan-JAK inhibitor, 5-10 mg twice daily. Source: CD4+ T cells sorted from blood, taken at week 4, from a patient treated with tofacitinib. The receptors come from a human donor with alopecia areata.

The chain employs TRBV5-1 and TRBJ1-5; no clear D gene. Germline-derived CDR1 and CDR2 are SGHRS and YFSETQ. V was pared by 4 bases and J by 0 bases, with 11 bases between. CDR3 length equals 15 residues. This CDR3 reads CASSREGYSNQPQHF. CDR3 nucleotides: TGCGCCAGCAGCCGAGAGGGCTATAGCAATCAGCCCCAGCATTTT. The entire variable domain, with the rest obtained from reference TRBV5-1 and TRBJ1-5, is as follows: KAGVTQTPRYLIKTRGQQVTLSCSPISGHRSVSWYQQTPGQGLQFLFEYFSETQRNKGNFPGRFSGRQFSNSRSEMNVSTLELGDSALYLCASSREGYSNQPQHFGDGTRLSIL.

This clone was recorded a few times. CDR3 in amino acids: CASSLGGNYGYTF. In DNA form, the CDR3 reads TGTGCCAGCAGTTTAGGGGGGAACTATGGCTACACCTTC. V gene TRBV28 combines with J gene TRBJ1-2, with D possibly matching TRBD1 (5 bases). V was pared by 2 bases and J by 2 bases, with 6 bases between. CDR3 length: 13 amino acids. Germline V gene lookup returns CDR1 MDHEN and CDR2 SYDVKM.

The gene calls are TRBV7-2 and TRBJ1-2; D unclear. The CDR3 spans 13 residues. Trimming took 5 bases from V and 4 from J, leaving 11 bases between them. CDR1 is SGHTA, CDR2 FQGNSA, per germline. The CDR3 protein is CASSPSVFYGYTF. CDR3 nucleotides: TGTGCCAGCAGCCCATCGGTGTTCTATGGCTACACCTTC.

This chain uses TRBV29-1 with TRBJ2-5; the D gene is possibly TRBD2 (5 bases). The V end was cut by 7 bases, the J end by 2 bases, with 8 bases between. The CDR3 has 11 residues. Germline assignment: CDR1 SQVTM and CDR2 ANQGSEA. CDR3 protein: CSGRRQETQYF. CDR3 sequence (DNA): TGCAGCGGTCGGAGGCAAGAGACCCAGTACTTC.

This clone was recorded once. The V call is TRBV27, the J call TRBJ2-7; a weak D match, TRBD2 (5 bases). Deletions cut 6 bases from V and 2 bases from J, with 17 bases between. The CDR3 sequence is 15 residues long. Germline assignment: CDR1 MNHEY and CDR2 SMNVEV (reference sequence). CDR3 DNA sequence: TGTGCCAGCAGCAACGGGGTAGCCGCCCCCTACGAGCAGTACTTC. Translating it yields CASSNGVAAPYEQYF.

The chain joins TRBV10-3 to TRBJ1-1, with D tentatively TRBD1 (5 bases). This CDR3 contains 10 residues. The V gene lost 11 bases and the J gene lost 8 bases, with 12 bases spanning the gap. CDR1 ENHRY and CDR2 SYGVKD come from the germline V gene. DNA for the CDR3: TGTGCCCTATCTGGGGGAGAAGCTTTCTTT. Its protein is CALSGGEAFF.

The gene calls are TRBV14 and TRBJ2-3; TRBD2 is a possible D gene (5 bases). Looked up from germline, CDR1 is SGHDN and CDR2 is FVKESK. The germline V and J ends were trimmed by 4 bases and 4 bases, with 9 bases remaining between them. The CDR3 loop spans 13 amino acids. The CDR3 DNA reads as TGTGCCAGCAGCCTCCCCGGGGCAGATACGCAGTATTTT. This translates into CASSLPGADTQYF. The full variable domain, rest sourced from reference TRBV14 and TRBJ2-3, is EAGVTQFPSHSVIEKGQTVTLRCDPISGHDNLYWYRRVMGKEIKFLLHFVKESKQDESGMPNNRFLAERTGGTYSTLKVQPAELEDSGVYFCASSLPGADTQYFGPGTRLTVL.

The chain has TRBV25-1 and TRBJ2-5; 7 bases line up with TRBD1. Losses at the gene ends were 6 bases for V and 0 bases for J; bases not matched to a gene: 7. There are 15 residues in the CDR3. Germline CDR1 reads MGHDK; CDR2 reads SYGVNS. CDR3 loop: CASRETGKYQETQYF. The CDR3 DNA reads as TGTGCCAGCAGGGAGACAGGGAAGTACCAAGAGACCCAGTACTTC.

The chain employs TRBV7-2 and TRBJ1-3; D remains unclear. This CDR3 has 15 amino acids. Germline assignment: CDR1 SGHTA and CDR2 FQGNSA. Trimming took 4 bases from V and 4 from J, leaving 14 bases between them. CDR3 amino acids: CASSSNTGYGNTIYF. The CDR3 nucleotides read TGTGCCAGCAGCTCTAATACGGGATACGGAAACACCATATATTTT.

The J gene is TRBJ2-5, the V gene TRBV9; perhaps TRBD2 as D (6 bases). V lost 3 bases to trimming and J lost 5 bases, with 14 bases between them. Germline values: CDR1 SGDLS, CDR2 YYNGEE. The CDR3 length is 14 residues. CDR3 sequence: CASSAAGPWETQYF. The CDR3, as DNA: TGTGCCAGCAGCGCTGCGGGACCCTGGGAGACCCAGTACTTC. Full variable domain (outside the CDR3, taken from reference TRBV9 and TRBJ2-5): DSGVTQTPKHLITATGQRVTLRCSPRSGDLSVYWYQQSLDQGLQFLIQYYNGEERAKGNILERFSAQQFPDLHSELNLSSLELGDSALYFCASSAAGPWETQYFGPGTRLLVL.

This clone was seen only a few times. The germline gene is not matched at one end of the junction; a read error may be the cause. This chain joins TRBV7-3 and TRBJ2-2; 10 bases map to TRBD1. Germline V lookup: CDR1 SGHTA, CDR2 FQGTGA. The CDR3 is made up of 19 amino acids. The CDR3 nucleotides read TGTGCCAGCAGCTTACACCCCGGCGGGGGACAGGGGAACACCGGGGTGCTGTTTTTT. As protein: CASSLHPGGGQGNTGVLFF.

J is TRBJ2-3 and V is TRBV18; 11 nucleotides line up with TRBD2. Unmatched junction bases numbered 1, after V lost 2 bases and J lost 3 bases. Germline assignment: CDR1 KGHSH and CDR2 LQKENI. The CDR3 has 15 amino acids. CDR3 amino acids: CASSPTSGGTDTQYF. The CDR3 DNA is TGTGCCAGCTCACCAACTAGCGGGGGAACAGATACGCAGTATTTT.

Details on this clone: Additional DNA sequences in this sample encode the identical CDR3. The CDR3 coding sequence is TGTGCCTGGAGTGTACGAGGAGATCAGCCCCAGCATTTT. The encoded protein is CAWSVRGDQPQHF. This rearrangement joins TRBV30 to TRBJ1-5; D not resolved. Trimming removed 0 bases at V and 5 bases at J, with 8 bases between. CDR3 length equals 13 residues. Germline V gene lookup returns CDR1 GTSNPN and CDR2 SVGIG (reference sequence).

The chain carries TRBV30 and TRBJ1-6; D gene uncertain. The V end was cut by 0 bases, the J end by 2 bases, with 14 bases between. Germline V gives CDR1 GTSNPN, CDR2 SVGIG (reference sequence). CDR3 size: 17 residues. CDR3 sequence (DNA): TGTGCCTGGAGTGTAATGGCGGGGAGAACCTATAATTCACCCCTCCACTTT. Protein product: CAWSVMAGRTYNSPLHF.

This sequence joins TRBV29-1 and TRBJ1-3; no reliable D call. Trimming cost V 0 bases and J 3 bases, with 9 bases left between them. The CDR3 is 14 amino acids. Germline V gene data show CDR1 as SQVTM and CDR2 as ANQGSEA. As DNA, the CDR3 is TGCAGCGTTGAAGATGGACGGAGTGGAAACACCATATATTTT. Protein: CSVEDGRSGNTIYF.

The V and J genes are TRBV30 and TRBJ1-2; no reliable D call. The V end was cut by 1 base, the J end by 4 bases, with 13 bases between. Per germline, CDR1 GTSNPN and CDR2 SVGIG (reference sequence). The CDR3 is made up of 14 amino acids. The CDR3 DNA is TGTGCCTGGAGTGGTTTCCGTGGGCCCTATGGCTACACCTTC. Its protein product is CAWSGFRGPYGYTF.

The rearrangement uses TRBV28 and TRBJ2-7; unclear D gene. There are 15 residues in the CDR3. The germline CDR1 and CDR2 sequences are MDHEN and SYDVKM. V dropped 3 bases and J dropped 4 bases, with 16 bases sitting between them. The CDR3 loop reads CASSLDQVKKYEQYF. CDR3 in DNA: TGTGCCAGCAGTTTGGATCAGGTAAAGAAATACGAGCAGTACTTC.

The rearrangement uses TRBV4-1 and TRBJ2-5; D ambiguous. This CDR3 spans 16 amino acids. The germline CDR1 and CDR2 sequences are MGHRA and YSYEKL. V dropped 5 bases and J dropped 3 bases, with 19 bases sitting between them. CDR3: CASSSDRRPAKETQYF. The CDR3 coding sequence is TGCGCCAGCAGCTCCGACCGGCGGCCAGCTAAAGAGACCCAGTACTTC.

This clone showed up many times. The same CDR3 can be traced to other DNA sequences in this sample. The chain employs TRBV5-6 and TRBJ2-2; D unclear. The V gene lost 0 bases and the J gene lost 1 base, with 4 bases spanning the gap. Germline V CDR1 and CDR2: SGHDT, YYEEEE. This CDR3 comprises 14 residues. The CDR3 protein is CASSLGLNTGELFF. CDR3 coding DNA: TGTGCCAGCAGCTTGGGGCTGAACACCGGGGAGCTGTTTTTT.

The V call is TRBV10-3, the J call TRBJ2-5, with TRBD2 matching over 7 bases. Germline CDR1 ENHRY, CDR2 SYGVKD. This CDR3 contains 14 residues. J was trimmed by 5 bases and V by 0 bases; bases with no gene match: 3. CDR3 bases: TGTGCCATCAGTGAGTCGGGACTACTGGAGACCCAGTACTTC. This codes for CAISESGLLETQYF.

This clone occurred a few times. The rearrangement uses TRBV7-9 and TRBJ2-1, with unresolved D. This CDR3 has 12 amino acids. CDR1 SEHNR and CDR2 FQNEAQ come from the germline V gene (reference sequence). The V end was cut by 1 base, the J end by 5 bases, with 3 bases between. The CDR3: CASSLVDNEQFF. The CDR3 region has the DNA TGTGCCAGCAGCTTAGTGGACAATGAGCAGTTCTTC.

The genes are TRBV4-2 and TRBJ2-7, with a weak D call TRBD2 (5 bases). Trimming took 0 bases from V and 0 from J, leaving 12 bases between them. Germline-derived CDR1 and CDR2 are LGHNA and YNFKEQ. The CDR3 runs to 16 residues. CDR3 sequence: CASSQDQERPSYEQYF. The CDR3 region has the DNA TGTGCCAGCAGCCAAGATCAGGAGCGGCCCTCCTACGAGCAGTACTTC.

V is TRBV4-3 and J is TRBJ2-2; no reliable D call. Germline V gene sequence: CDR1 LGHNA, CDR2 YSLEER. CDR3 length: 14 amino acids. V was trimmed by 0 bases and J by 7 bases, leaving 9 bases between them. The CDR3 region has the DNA TGCGCCAGCAGCCAAGATCTGGTGGACGGGGAGCTGTTTTTT. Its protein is CASSQDLVDGELFF.

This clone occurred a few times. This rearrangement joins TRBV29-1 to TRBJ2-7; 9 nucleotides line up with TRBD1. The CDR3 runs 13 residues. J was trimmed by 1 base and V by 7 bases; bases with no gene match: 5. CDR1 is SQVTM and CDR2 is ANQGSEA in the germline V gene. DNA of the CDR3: TGCAGCGGCGGACAGGGGATTTCCTACGAGCAGTACTTC. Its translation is CSGGQGISYEQYF.